This T cell receptor beta chain was sequenced for a study of blood T cell repertoires in COVID-19. The wider study: Acute and convalescent COVID-19 specimens originated in the United States, Italy and Spain.

V lost 0 bases, J lost 10 bases, and 15 bases lay in between. Germline V gene data show CDR1 as LGHDT and CDR2 as YNNKEL (reference sequence). The CDR3 contains 14 residues. Assay: immunoSEQ multiplex PCR; the TCRdb copy retains only in-frame clones and omits some. This sample has 290,000 or so clones, with roughly 90% found just once. This chain uses TRBV3-1 (or the pseudogene TRBV3-2) with TRBJ1-2; a possible D gene is TRBD1 (6 bases). What was sequenced was PBMCs or T cells enriched from blood (not recorded which). This sequence was found in a woman younger than 45 who had recovered from COVID-19. CDR3 nucleotides: TGTGCCAGCAGCCAAGATCTTACAGGGATGATCTACACCTTC. Its translation is CASSQDLTGMIYTF.